This T cell receptor (beta chain) originates from a study of tumor and adjacent non-tumor tissue in lung cancer. Study in general: Patients comprised 12 adenocarcinoma, a couple of squamous cell carcinoma and 1 small cell lung cancer. Samples averaged around 4 million productive TCRbeta reads each.

TCRbeta libraries were built with three rounds of nested PCR, modified from ARM-PCR. One entry per CDR3 protein results from TCRdb running MiXCR on the multiplex PCR reads. The sample records 75,000 to 100,000 distinct CDR3 sequences, about 67% being singletons. CDR3 length equals 14 residues. The germline V gene has CDR1 SGHAT and CDR2 FQNNGV. On this clonotype itself: The antigen remains undetermined. At one end the junction does not follow the germline gene, possibly because of a read error.

Study-wide results and caveats: Tumor repertoires had a smaller top 100 clone share than normal lung. Compared with tumor, normal lung showed significantly lower TCR diversity.

RNA was extracted from bulk tissue without any cell sorting. This clonotype originated in a man aged 55 to 69 with non-small cell lung cancer. The V call is TRBV11-2, the J call TRBJ1-3; D ambiguous. The sample consisted of lung tumor tissue. CDR3 region: CAISAPRTGYTIYF. The CDR3 DNA reads as TGTGCCATCAGCGCTCCCAGGACGGGGTACACCATATATTTT.